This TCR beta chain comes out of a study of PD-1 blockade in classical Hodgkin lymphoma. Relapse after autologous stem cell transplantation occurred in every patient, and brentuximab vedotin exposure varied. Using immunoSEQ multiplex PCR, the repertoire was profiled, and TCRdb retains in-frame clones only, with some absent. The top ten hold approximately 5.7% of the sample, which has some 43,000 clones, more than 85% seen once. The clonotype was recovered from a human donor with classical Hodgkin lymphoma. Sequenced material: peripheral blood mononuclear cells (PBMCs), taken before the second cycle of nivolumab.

CDR3 sequence reads: CASSDVYGYTF. DNA of the CDR3: TGTGCCAGCAGTGATGTCTATGGCTACACCTTC. The V call is TRBV6-1, the J call TRBJ1-2; D ambiguous. Germline CDR1 reads MNHNS; CDR2 reads SASEGT. Trimming stripped 3 bases from V and 4 bases from J, with 3 bases between. The CDR3 has 11 amino acids.